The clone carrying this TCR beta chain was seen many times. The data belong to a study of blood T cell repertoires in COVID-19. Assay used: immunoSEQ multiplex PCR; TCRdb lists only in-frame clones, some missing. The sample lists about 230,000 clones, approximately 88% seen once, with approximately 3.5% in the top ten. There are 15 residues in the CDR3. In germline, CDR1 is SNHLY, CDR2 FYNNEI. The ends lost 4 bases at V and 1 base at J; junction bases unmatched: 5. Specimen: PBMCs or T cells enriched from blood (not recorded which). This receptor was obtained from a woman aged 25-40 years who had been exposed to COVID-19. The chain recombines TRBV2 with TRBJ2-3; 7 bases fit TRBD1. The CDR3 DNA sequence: TGTGCCAGCAGTGGAGGGGGCGCGGGCACAGATACGCAGTATTTT. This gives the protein CASSGGGAGTDTQYF.